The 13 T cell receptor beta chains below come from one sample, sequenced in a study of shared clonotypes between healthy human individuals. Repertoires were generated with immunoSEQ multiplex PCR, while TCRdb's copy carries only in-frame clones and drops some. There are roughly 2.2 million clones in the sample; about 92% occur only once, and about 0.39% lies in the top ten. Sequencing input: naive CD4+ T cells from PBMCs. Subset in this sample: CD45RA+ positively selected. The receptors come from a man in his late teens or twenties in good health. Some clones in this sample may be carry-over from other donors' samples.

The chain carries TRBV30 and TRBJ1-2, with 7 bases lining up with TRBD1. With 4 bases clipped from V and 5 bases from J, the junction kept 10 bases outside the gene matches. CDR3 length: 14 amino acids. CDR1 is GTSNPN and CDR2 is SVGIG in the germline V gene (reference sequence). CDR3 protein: CAWTRGEGAYGYTF. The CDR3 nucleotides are TGTGCCTGGACGCGAGGGGAGGGGGCATATGGCTACACCTTC. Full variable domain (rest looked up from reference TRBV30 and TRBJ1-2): SQTIHQWPATLVQPVGSPLSLECTVEGTSNPNLYWYRQAAGRGLQLLFYSVGIGQISSEVPQNLSASRPQDRQFILSSKKLLLSDSGFYLCAWTRGEGAYGYTFGSGTRLTVV.

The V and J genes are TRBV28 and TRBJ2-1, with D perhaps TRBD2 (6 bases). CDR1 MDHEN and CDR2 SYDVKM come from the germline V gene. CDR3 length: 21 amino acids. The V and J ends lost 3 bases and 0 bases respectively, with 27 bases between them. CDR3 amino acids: CASSFGFRVVEGDSSYNEQFF. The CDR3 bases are TGTGCCAGCAGTTTTGGCTTCAGGGTGGTGGAGGGCGATAGCTCCTACAATGAGCAGTTCTTC.

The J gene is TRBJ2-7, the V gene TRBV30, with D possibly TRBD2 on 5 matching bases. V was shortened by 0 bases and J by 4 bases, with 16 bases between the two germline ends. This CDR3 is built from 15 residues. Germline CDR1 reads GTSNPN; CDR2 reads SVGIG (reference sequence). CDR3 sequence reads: CAWSVLGSVRYEQYF. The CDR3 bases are TGTGCCTGGAGTGTACTAGGGTCCGTTCGGTACGAGCAGTACTTC.

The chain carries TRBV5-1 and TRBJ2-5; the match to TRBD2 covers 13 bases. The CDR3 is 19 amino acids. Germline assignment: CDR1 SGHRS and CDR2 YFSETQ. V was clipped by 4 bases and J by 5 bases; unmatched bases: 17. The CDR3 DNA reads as TGCGCCAGCAGCGTCCTACTAGCGGGAGGGCCCATTGCTAGTGAGACCCAGTACTTC. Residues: CASSVLLAGGPIASETQYF. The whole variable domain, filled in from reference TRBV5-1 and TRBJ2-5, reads KAGVTQTPRYLIKTRGQQVTLSCSPISGHRSVSWYQQTPGQGLQFLFEYFSETQRNKGNFPGRFSGRQFSNSRSEMNVSTLELGDSALYLCASSVLLAGGPIASETQYFGPGTRLLVL.

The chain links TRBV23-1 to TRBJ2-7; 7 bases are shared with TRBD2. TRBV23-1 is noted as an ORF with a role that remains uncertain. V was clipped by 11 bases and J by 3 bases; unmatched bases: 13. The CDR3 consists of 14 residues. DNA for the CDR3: TGCGCCCTTACGGGACTACCATTCTTCTACGAGCAGTACTTC. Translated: CALTGLPFFYEQYF.

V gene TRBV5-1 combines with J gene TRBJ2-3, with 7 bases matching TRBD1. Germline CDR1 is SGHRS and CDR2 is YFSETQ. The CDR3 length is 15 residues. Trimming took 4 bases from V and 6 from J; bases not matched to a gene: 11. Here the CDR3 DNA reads TGCGCCAGCAGCCTCGCCACAGGGGAAATTGATACGCAGTATTTT. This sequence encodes CASSLATGEIDTQYF.

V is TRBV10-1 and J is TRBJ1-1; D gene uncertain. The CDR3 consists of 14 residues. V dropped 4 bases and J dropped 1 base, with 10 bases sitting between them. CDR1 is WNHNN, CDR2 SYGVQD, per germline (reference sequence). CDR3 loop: CASSGQFGNTEAFF. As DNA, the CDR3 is TGCGCCAGCAGTGGCCAATTTGGGAACACTGAAGCTTTCTTT.

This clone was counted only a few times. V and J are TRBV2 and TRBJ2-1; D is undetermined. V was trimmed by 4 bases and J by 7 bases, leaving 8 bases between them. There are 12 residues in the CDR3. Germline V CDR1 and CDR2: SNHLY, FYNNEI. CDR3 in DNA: TGTGCCAGCAGTGTTCATCGGAATGAGCAGTTCTTC. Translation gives CASSVHRNEQFF.

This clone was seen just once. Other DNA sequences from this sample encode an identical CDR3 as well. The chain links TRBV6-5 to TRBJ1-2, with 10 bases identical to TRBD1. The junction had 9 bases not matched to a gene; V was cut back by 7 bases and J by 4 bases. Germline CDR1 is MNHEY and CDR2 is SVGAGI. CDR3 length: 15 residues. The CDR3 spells CASTSRDRGSYGYTF. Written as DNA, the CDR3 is TGTGCCAGCACTTCCCGGGACAGGGGAAGCTATGGCTACACCTTC.

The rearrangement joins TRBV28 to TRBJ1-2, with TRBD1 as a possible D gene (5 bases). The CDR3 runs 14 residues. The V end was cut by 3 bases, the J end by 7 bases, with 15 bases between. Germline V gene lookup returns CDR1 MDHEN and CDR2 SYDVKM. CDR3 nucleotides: TGTGCCAGCAGTTTTGTTTTGCAGGGTGGTGGCTACACCTTC. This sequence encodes CASSFVLQGGGYTF.

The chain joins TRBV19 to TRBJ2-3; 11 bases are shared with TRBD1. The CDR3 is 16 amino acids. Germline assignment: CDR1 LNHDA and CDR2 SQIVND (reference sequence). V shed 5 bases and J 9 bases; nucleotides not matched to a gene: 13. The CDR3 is CASSPPWTGGSKTQYF. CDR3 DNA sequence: TGTGCCAGTAGTCCGCCCTGGACAGGGGGCAGCAAGACGCAGTATTTT.

Here the CDR3 DNA reads TGTGCCAGCAGCTCCCGGATCGTCACAGATACGCAGTATTTT. Translating it yields CASSSRIVTDTQYF. This chain joins TRBV5-6 and TRBJ2-3; unclear D gene. The length of the CDR3 is 14 residues. Germline-derived CDR1 and CDR2 are SGHDT and YYEEEE. V gave up 3 bases and J gave up 2 bases, with 10 bases separating them.

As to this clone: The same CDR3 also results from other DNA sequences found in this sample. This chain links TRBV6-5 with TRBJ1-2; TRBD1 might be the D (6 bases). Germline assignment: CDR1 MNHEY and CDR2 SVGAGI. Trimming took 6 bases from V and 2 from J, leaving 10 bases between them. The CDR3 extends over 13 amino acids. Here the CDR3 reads CASRRQENYGYTF. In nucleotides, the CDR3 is TGTGCCAGCAGGAGACAGGAAAACTATGGCTACACCTTC.